This T cell receptor (beta chain) was identified in a study of siplizumab effects on memory and regulatory T cells (dated by TCRdb to between 2017 and 2020). With respect to the entire study: The study looked at the effect of siplizumab, an anti-CD2 antibody, on alloreactive T-cell subsets in allogeneic mixed lymphocyte reactions made from human PBMCs.

Study-wide conclusions, independent of this receptor: Sequences below about 10^-5 frequency were poorly captured, so only a minor fraction of alloreactive clones could be mapped to unstimulated subsets. The suppressive function of proliferating Tregs from siplizumab cultures was not functionally confirmed. The cumulative frequency of alloreactive sequences traceable to unstimulated CD4+ memory T cells was significantly reduced by siplizumab. Greater diversity appeared to be present in unstimulated naive T cells than in memory T cells, and a substantial contribution to the alloresponse seemed to be made by naive cells. For roughly 75-96% of proliferating CD4+ or CD8+ clones, no naive or memory phenotype could be assigned. In reactions with siplizumab, an average of about 75% of mappable alloreactive CD4+ clones were Treg-derived, compared with 25% to 30% in control reactions.

As for this clone: Its cognate antigen has yet to be identified. Base qualities are missing; no much larger clone stands one base away.

Sorted unstimulated T cells and proliferating T cells recovered from mixed lymphocyte reactions underwent TCRbeta CDR3 sequencing. Fresh whole blood from around 10 HLA-typed healthy donors was used as the source from which PBMCs were isolated. The CDR3 contains 14 residues, cysteine and phenylalanine counted. Of the read, only the CDR3 DNA is kept; its 42 bases are in frame from base 1. V was cut back by 5 bases and J by 4 bases, leaving a gap of 12 bases between them. In the germline V gene, CDR1 corresponds to MDHEN and CDR2 to SYDVKM. To prepare the library, the immunoSEQ multiplex PCR assay was applied. Each sample had 9 x 10^4 or so TCR templates assayed by the deep sequencing platform. Genomic DNA extracted from sorted T cells was the material used for TCRbeta CDR3 sequencing. The original methods were these. The R programming language was used for the clonal analysis of the TCRbeta CDR3 data. Alloreactive CD4+ and CD8+ clones were identified by comparing unstimulated samples to CFSE-low samples taken after the reaction. Regulatory or non-regulatory origin of alloreactive CD4+ clones was assigned by matching sequences to the sorted unstimulated Treg and non-Treg repertoires. TCRdb obtained this table from immuneACCESS and retained in-frame rearrangements with V and J assigned. These tables miss some clones; where compared with another copy, unresolved V genes account for less than half of the shortfall, and the remainder is unexplained. Clone size and V and J calls were adopted from that table, with D and trimming inferred from the DNA. The sample table records over 90,000 clones; 92% of these occur just once. Clones ranked in the top ten supply 1% to 1.3% of the sample.

The chain is made from TRBV28 and TRBJ1-3; the D segment cannot be called with confidence. The TCR originated in a human donor in good health. Sequenced: CD4+ T cells sorted from blood. The CDR3 loop reads CASSVNAGGNTIYF. Read as DNA, the sequence is TGTGCCAGCAGTGTTAATGCGGGAGGAAACACCATATATTTT.